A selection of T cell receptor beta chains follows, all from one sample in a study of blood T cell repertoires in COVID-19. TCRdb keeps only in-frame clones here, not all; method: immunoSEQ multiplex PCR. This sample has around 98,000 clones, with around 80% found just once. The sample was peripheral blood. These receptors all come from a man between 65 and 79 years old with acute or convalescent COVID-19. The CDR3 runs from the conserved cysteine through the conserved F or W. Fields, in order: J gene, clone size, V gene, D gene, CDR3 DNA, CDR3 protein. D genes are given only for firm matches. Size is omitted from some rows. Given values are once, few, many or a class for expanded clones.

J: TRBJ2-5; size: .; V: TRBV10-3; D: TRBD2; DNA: TGTGCCATCAGTGATATTGGGACTAGCGCAAGAGAGACCCAGTACTTC; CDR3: CAISDIGTSARETQYF
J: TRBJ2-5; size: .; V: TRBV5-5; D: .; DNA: TGTGCCAGCAGCTTGGGGGGCAGGGAAGAGACCCAGTACTTC; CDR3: CASSLGGREETQYF
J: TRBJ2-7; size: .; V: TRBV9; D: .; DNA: TGTGCCAGCAGCTCACGATCAGGGGCCTACGAGCAGTACTTC; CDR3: CASSSRSGAYEQYF
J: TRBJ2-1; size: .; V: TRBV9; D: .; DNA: TGTGCCAGCAGCGTAGCTACGGGGTTTGTCTTTGGTTCCTACAATGAGCAGTTCTTC; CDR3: CASSVATGFVFGSYNEQFF
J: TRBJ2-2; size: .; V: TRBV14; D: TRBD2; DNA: TGTGCCAGCAGCCCCTACGGACTAGGCGGGGAGCTGTTTTTT; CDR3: CASSPYGLGGELFF
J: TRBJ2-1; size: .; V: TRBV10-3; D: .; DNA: TGTGCCATCAGTAACAGGGAAAGGGGTAATAGTGAGCAGTTCTTC; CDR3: CAISNRERGNSEQFF
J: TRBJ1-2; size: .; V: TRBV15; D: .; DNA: TGTGCCACCAGCAGAGGCGGCCTCTTTAACTATGGCTACACCTTC; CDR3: CATSRGGLFNYGYTF
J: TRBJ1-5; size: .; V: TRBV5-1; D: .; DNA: TGCGCCAGCAGCCCCGGACAGAATAATCAGCCCCAGCATTTT; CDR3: CASSPGQNNQPQHF
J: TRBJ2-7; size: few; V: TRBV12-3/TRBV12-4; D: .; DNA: TGTGCCAGCAGCCCAGACAGCCACGAGCAGTACTTC; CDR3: CASSPDSHEQYF
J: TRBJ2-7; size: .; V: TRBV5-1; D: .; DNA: TGCGCCAGCAGCTTGAGTTCACAACCCTCCTACGAGCAGTACTTC; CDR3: CASSLSSQPSYEQYF
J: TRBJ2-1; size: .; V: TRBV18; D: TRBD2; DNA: TGTGCCAGCTCACTTTTCACTAGCGGACCCTACAATGAGCAGTTCTTC; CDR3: CASSLFTSGPYNEQFF
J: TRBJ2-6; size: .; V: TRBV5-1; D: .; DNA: TGCGCCAGCAGCTCCCAAATTGCTACTGGGGCCAACGTCCTGACTTTC; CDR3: CASSSQIATGANVLTF
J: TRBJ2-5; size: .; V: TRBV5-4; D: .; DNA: TGTGCCAGCAGCCTCAAGACAGGCGCTCAAGAGACCCAGTACTTC; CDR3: CASSLKTGAQETQYF
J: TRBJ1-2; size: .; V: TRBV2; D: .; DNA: TGTGCCACACCCCAGGGGCGAAACTATGGCTACACCTTC; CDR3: CATPQGRNYGYTF
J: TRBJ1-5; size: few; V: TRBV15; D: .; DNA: TGTGCCACCAGCAGGGGGTCCCACCGCACAGGTCAGCCCCAGCATTTT; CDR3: CATSRGSHRTGQPQHF
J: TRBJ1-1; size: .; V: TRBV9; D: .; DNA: TGTGCCAGCAGCGTAGAGGTAGGGGGCACTGAAGCTTTCTTT; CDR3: CASSVEVGGTEAFF
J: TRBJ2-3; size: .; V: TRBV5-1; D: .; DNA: TGCGCCAGCAGCTTTGAGGGTATAGGCACAGATACGCAGTATTTT; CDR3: CASSFEGIGTDTQYF
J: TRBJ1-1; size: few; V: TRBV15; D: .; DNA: TGTGCCACCAGCAGAGAGGGGGGTGAAGCTTTCTTT; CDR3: CATSREGGEAFF
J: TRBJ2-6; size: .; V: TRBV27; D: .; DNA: TGTGCCAGCAGTTTATGGGCTACTGGGGCCAACGTCCTGACTTTC; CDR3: CASSLWATGANVLTF
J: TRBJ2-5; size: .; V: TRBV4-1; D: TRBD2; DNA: TGCGCCAGCAGCCAAGTCCTGACTAGCGGGAGGGCAAAGACCCAATACTTC; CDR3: CASSQVLTSGRAKTQYF
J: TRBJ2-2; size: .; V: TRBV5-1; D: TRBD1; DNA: TGCGCCAGCAGCTTGGGAGGGGGCGGCACCGGGGAGCTGTTTTTT; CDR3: CASSLGGGGTGELFF
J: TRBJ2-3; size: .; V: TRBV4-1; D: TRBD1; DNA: TGCGCCAGCAGCCAAACCGCCGGGACAGTAAAAGCAGATACGCAGTATTTT; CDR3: CASSQTAGTVKADTQYF
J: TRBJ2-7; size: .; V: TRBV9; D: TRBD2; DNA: TGTGCCAGCAGCTTCACTAGCGGGAGGTCCCACGAGCAGTACTTC; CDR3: CASSFTSGRSHEQYF
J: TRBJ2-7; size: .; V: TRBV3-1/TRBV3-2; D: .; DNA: TGTGCCAGCAGCCAAGAAGTTGCTTTCTTTAGCTCCTACGAGCAGTACTTC; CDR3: CASSQEVAFFSSYEQYF
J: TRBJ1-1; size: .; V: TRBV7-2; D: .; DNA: TGTGCCAGCAGCTTAGCGGCAGGTGGGACTGAAGCTTTCTTT; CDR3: CASSLAAGGTEAFF
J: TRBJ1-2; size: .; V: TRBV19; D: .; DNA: TGTGCCAGTAGTATAAAGGATGCGACTCACTATGGCTACACCTTC; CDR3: CASSIKDATHYGYTF
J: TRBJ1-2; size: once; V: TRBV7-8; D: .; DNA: TGTGCCAGCAGCTTAACCTTAACGCGGGGAGGGAACTATGGCTACACCTTC; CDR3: CASSLTLTRGGNYGYTF
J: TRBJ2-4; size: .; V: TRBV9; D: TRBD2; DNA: TGTGCCAGCAGCGTAGGTAGCGGGAGGACCAACATTCAGTACTTC; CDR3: CASSVGSGRTNIQYF
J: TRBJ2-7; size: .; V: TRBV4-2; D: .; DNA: TGTGCCAGCAGCCCCACGGACGGGAGCTCCTACGAGCAGTACTTC; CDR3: CASSPTDGSSYEQYF
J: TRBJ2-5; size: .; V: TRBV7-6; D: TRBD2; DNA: TGTGCCAGCAGCTTTAGGTCGGGAGGGGAAGTAGAGACCCAGTACTTC; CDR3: CASSFRSGGEVETQYF
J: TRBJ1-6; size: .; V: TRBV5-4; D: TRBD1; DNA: TGTGCCAGCAGCTTGGTGACAGGGGGTTATTCACCCCTCCACTTT; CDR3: CASSLVTGGYSPLHF
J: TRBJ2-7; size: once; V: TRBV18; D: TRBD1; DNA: TGTGCCAGCTCACCAACAGGGGGGCCAGGGGTCTACGAGCAGTACTTC; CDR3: CASSPTGGPGVYEQYF
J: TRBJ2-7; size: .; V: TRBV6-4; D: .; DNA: TGTGCCAGCAGGGGGACATCCTACGAGCAGTACTTC; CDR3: CASRGTSYEQYF
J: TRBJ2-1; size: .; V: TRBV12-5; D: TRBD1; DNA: TGTGCTAGTGGTTCCGGACAGGGTAGCATGAATGAGCAGTTCTTC; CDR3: CASGSGQGSMNEQFF
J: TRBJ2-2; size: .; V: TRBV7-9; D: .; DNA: TGTGCCAGCAGCTTGTCTAAAAGCCATCCCGGGGAGCTGTTTTTT; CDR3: CASSLSKSHPGELFF
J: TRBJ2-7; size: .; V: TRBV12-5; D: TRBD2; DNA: TGTGCTAGTGGCCCAAAGGCGGTGGATCCCGGACTAGCGGGAAGGGGCGGGAAGCAGTACTTC; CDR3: CASGPKAVDPGLAGRGGKQYF
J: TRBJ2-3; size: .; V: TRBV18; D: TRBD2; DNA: TGTGCCAGCTCACCCAACGGGAGGGGCACAGATACGCAGTATTTT; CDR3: CASSPNGRGTDTQYF
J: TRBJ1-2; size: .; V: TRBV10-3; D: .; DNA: TGTGCCATCAGTGCAGGAGGGAGGGACTATGGCTACACCTTC; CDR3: CAISAGGRDYGYTF
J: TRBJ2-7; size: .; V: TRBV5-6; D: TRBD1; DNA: TGTGCCAGCAGCATATTGGGACAGCCGTACGAGCAGTACTTC; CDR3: CASSILGQPYEQYF
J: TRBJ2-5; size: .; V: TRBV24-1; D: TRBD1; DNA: TGTGCCACCAGTGATTTACAGGGGGCCCTAGAGACCCAGTACTTC; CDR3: CATSDLQGALETQYF
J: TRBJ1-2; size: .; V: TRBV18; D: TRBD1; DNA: TGTGCCAGCTCACTCTGGCCGGGACAGGGGGGCTATGGCTACACCTTC; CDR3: CASSLWPGQGGYGYTF
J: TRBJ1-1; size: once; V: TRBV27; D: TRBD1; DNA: TGTGCCAGCAGTCCGCCACCCGGGACAGCGAGCACTGAAGCTTTCTTT; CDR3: CASSPPPGTASTEAFF
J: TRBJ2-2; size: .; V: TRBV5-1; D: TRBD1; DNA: TGCGCCAGCACTACCACAGGGGGAATCACCGGGGAGCTGTTTTTT; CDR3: CASTTTGGITGELFF
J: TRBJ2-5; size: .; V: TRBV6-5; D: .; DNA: TGTGCCAGCAGTTCCATATACAAGGAGACCCAGTACTTC; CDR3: CASSSIYKETQYF
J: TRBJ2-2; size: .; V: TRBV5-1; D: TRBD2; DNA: TGCGCCAGCAGACTAGCGGGAGTTCGGGGCGGGGAGCTGTTTTTT; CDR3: CASRLAGVRGGELFF
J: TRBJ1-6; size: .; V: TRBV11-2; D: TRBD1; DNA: TGTGCCAGCAGCTTAGCGCCGGGACAGAATTCACCCCTCCACTTT; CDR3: CASSLAPGQNSPLHF
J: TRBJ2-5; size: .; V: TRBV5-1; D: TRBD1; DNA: TGCGCCAGCAGCGTGGACAGGGGAGAGACCCAGTACTTC; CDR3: CASSVDRGETQYF
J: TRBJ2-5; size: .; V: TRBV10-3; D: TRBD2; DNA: TGTGCCATCAGTGTTGCTCCTAGCGGACAAGAGACCCAGTACTTC; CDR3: CAISVAPSGQETQYF
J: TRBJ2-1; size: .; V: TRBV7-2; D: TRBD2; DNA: TGTGCCAGCAGCTTAGCGGCTAGCGGGAGTCGCAATGAGCAGTTCTTC; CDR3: CASSLAASGSRNEQFF
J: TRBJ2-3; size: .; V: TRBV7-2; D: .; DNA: TGTGCCAGCAGCTTTTATGCCCGGGGGGCCCCCACAGATACGCAGTATTTT; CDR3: CASSFYARGAPTDTQYF
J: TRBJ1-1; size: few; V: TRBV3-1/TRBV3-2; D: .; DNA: TGTGCCAGCAGTTCGTCCTTGAACACTGAAGCTTTCTTT; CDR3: CASSSSLNTEAFF
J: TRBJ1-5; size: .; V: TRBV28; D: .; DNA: TGTGCCAGCAGTTTTACAGTTCAACAGCCCCAGCATTTT; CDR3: CASSFTVQQPQHF
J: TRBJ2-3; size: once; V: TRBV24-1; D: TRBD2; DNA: TGTGCCACCAGTGATTTACCCGGGACTAGCGGGAGGTCAGATACGCAGTATTTT; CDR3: CATSDLPGTSGRSDTQYF
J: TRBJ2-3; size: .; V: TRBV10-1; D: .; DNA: TGCGCCAGCAGTGAGTCGAGTACCAGGGACACAGATACGCAGTATTTT; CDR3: CASSESSTRDTDTQYF
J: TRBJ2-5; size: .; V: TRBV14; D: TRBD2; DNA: TGTGCCAGCAGCCAACCTCTAGCGGGAGTGCGGTGGGGCCAAGAGACCCAGTACTTC; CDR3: CASSQPLAGVRWGQETQYF
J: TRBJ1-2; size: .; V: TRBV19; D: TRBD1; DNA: TGTGCCAGTAGTATACTCGCAGGGGGCTATGGCTACACCTTC; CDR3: CASSILAGGYGYTF
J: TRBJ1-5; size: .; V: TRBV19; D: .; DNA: TGTGCCAGTAGTATTCGGCGGGACCAGCCCCAGCATTTT; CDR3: CASSIRRDQPQHF